Described below is a single TCR beta chain sequence and its context. Its antigen is unknown. This specimen belongs to a study of T cell responses to AZD1222 COVID-19 vaccine. Study-wide background: Second doses were pooled across both intervals (about 4 or about 12 weeks).

V lost 3 bases to trimming and J lost 0 bases, with 9 bases between them. The CDR3 is made up of 15 amino acids. Germline V gene sequence: CDR1 KGHSH, CDR2 LQKENI. Study results and caveats: Spike regions recognized by vaccine-associated CD4 TCRs spanned the protein, led by 160-218 and 743-854.

TCRdb's copy holds only in-frame clones and misses some; the assay was immunoSEQ multiplex PCR. The sample includes 100,000 to 150,000 clones, roughly 89% seen only once; the top ten take 28%. The sequencing used peripheral blood, collected on day 0 of AZD1222 vaccination. This TCR was recovered from an adult in good health. The genes are TRBV18 and TRBJ1-3; D ambiguous. CDR3 nucleotide sequence: TGTGCCAGCTCACCCGACGGATACTCTGGAAACACCATATATTTT. It encodes CASSPDGYSGNTIYF.